Listed below are T cell receptor beta chains from one sample, sequenced in a study of blood T cell repertoires in COVID-19. Method: immunoSEQ multiplex PCR; TCRdb's copy keeps in-frame clones and lacks some. This table holds approximately 330,000 clones, approximately 86% found once. Sequencing was performed on PBMCs or T cells enriched from blood (not recorded which). The source of these receptors is a woman aged 35 to 49 with acute COVID-19. Each CDR3 is given with its conserved first and last residue. Each record gives: V gene, D gene, J gene, clone size, CDR3 DNA, CDR3 protein. The D gene is left open where the match is weak. Rows give clone size only sometimes, using once, few, many, or a class for an expanded clone.

V: TRBV11-2; D: TRBD1; J: TRBJ2-3; size: NA; DNA: TGTGCCAGCAGCTCTCAGGGGGCCGGCAGCACAGATACGCAGTATTTT; CDR3: CASSSQGAGSTDTQYF
V: TRBV5-4; D: TRBD2; J: TRBJ2-1; size: NA; DNA: TGTGCCAGCAGCTCTAGCGGGGGCCGTCACTACAATGAGCAGTTCTTC; CDR3: CASSSSGGRHYNEQFF
V: TRBV7-2; D: NA; J: TRBJ2-3; size: NA; DNA: TGTGCCAGCGGGGGGACCACAGATACGCAGTATTTT; CDR3: CASGGTTDTQYF
V: TRBV23-1; D: TRBD1; J: TRBJ2-3; size: NA; DNA: TGCGCCAGCAGTCCGGGACAGACAGATAGCACAGATACGCAGTATTTT; CDR3: CASSPGQTDSTDTQYF
V: TRBV6-5; D: NA; J: TRBJ1-6; size: NA; DNA: TGTGCCAGCAGTTACGGATTGCGGGGCTCTAATTCACCCCTCCACTTT; CDR3: CASSYGLRGSNSPLHF
V: TRBV2; D: NA; J: TRBJ1-6; size: NA; DNA: TGTGCCAGCAACCTCTTGGGACGGGGGGCGCGCAATTCACCCCTCCACTTT; CDR3: CASNLLGRGARNSPLHF
V: TRBV3-1/TRBV3-2; D: NA; J: TRBJ1-1; size: NA; DNA: TGTGCCAGCAGCGGACAGCCAGGATCTGAAGCTTTCTTT; CDR3: CASSGQPGSEAFF
V: TRBV4-3; D: NA; J: TRBJ2-1; size: NA; DNA: TGCGCCAGCAGCCAAGAGGGACTGGCCTACAATGAGCAGTTCTTC; CDR3: CASSQEGLAYNEQFF
V: TRBV12-5; D: TRBD1; J: TRBJ1-5; size: once; DNA: TGTGCTAGTGGTTTGGTACGTGGGGACAGGGATCAGCCCCAGCATTTT; CDR3: CASGLVRGDRDQPQHF
V: TRBV19; D: TRBD1; J: TRBJ1-1; size: few; DNA: TGTGCCAGTAGTGACACCCCAGGGGGTAACACTGAAGCTTTCTTT; CDR3: CASSDTPGGNTEAFF
V: TRBV28; D: TRBD1; J: TRBJ1-3; size: NA; DNA: TGTGCCAGCAGACAGGGGTCTAGGGACACCATATATTTT; CDR3: CASRQGSRDTIYF
V: TRBV10-3; D: TRBD1; J: TRBJ1-6; size: NA; DNA: TGTGCCATCAGTAGGGACAGGAATTCACCCCTCCACTTT; CDR3: CAISRDRNSPLHF
V: TRBV5-1; D: NA; J: TRBJ2-5; size: NA; DNA: TGCGCCAGCAGCACGGCGGCCCGGTTTGAAGAGACCCAGTACTTC; CDR3: CASSTAARFEETQYF
V: TRBV5-6; D: NA; J: TRBJ1-1; size: NA; DNA: TGTGCCAGCAGCCCTGGGAGGGGGAACACTGAAGCTTTCTTT; CDR3: CASSPGRGNTEAFF
V: TRBV28; D: NA; J: TRBJ1-1; size: NA; DNA: TGTGCCAGCATTAGATCTGCAAACACTGAAGCTTTCTTT; CDR3: CASIRSANTEAFF
V: TRBV10-3; D: TRBD1; J: TRBJ1-1; size: NA; DNA: TGTGCCACCAAAGACCAGGACAGGGAGGAAGCTTTCTTT; CDR3: CATKDQDREEAFF
V: TRBV9; D: TRBD1; J: TRBJ1-1; size: NA; DNA: TGTGCCAGCAGCGTGATTCAGGGGGCGAGCACTGAAGCTTTCTTT; CDR3: CASSVIQGASTEAFF